This is a list of T cell receptor beta chains from one sample in a study of blood T cell repertoires in COVID-19. The protocol was immunoSEQ multiplex PCR, while the TCRdb copy is restricted to in-frame clones and leaves out a portion. This repertoire shows about 220,000 clones, 88% found once; its top ten account for 14% to 15%. The sample comprised PBMCs or T cells enriched from blood (not recorded which). The receptors derive from a woman between 45 and 60 years old with acute COVID-19. Each CDR3 is given with its conserved first and last residue. D genes are given only for firm matches. The size field is filled for only some rows; it gives once, few, many or a size class.

J | size | V | D | DNA | CDR3
TRBJ1-1 | once | TRBV28 | NA | TGTGCCAGCAGTTTAAGGGGCTTGGCTGAAGCTTTCTTT | CASSLRGLAEAFF
TRBJ2-3 | NA | TRBV9 | NA | TGTGCCAGCAGCGTTGGCCTGAACACAGATACGCAGTATTTT | CASSVGLNTDTQYF
TRBJ2-1 | NA | TRBV6-1 | NA | TGTGCCAGCAGTGAAACGATGGGGCCCCGGCCGACGTTCTTC | CASSETMGPRPTFF
TRBJ2-4 | NA | TRBV9 | TRBD2 | TGTGCCAGCAGCGTAGCACTAGCGGGTATGCAGTACTTC | CASSVALAGMQYF
TRBJ1-2 | NA | TRBV4-1 | NA | TGCGCCAGCAGCCAAAGGCAAGGTGGAGGTGGCTACACCTTC | CASSQRQGGGGYTF
TRBJ1-1 | once | TRBV9 | TRBD1 | TGTGCCAGCAGCGTGCTGGGACAGGGGAACACTGAAGCTTTCTTT | CASSVLGQGNTEAFF
TRBJ1-2 | NA | TRBV12-3/TRBV12-4 | TRBD1 | TGTGCCAGCAGTTTTTCGGACAGGGAGACCTACACCTTC | CASSFSDRETYTF
TRBJ2-2 | NA | TRBV7-2 | TRBD2 | TGTGCCGGTCGACTAGCGGGAGGGAGTCGGGAGCTGTTTTTT | CAGRLAGGSRELFF
TRBJ2-5 | NA | TRBV29-1 | TRBD2 | TGCAGCGCTGGACTAGCGCAAGGGGAGACCCAGTACTTC | CSAGLAQGETQYF
TRBJ1-3 | NA | TRBV4-2 | NA | TGTGCCAGCAGCCAACCGTACTCTGGAAACACCATATATTTT | CASSQPYSGNTIYF
TRBJ2-3 | NA | TRBV11-2 | NA | TGTGCCAGCAGCCACCGGGACACCACAGATACGCAGTATTTT | CASSHRDTTDTQYF
TRBJ1-1 | NA | TRBV9 | NA | TGTGCCAGCACCCTCGGGGGGGGGACCACTGAAGCTTTCTTT | CASTLGGGTTEAFF
TRBJ2-1 | NA | TRBV3-1/TRBV3-2 | NA | TGTGCCAGCAGCCAAGCGGTCGGGAGCGGCAATGAGCAGTTCTTC | CASSQAVGSGNEQFF
TRBJ1-2 | NA | TRBV28 | NA | TGTGCCAGCAGTTTAGGGGGCGGCTACACCTTC | CASSLGGGYTF
TRBJ2-2 | few | TRBV5-8 | NA | TGTGCCAGCATCAGGGCCTATAACACCGGGGAGCTGTTTTTT | CASIRAYNTGELFF
TRBJ2-2 | NA | TRBV27 | TRBD1 | TGTGCCAGCAGACAGGGGGCTCTTGGCACCGGGGAGCTGTTTTTT | CASRQGALGTGELFF
TRBJ2-7 | few | TRBV6-2/TRBV6-3 | TRBD2 | TGTGCCAGCAGTTACTCGGGGCGGGAGGCCGCCGGCGAGCAGTACTTC | CASSYSGREAAGEQYF
TRBJ2-1 | once | TRBV5-1 | NA | TGCGCCAGCAGCTTGATTCCTAGGATGACGGAGGAGCAGTTCTTC | CASSLIPRMTEEQFF
TRBJ2-1 | NA | TRBV5-6 | NA | TGTGCCAGCAGCCTGGTCCGTCTATCTTACAATGAGCAGTTCTTC | CASSLVRLSYNEQFF
TRBJ2-1 | NA | TRBV4-3 | TRBD2 | TGCGCCAGCAGCCACTTTCTAGCGGGAGGGGTCCGTGAGCAGTTCTTC | CASSHFLAGGVREQFF
TRBJ2-2 | NA | TRBV29-1 | NA | TGCAGCGTTACTCCCCCGGGACTTAACACCGGGGAGCTGTTTTTT | CSVTPPGLNTGELFF
TRBJ2-1 | few | TRBV3-1/TRBV3-2 | NA | TGTGCCAGCAGCCAAATGAGGAATGAGCAGTTCTTC | CASSQMRNEQFF
TRBJ1-1 | NA | TRBV5-6 | NA | TGTGCCAGCAGCTTTGACAGGCTTGAAGCTTTCTTT | CASSFDRLEAFF
TRBJ2-4 | NA | TRBV15 | NA | TGTGCCACCAGCAGAAGACAGGTCGGCAAAAACATTCAGTACTTC | CATSRRQVGKNIQYF
TRBJ1-4 | once | TRBV15 | TRBD1 | TGTGCCACCAGCCTCAAACGAGGAGAGGGGGCAGGTCTGTTTTTT | CATSLKRGEGAGLFF
TRBJ2-1 | once | TRBV5-1 | TRBD2 | TGCGCCAGCAGCTTACCCGGGACTAGCGGGACCTACTACAATGAGCAGTTCTTC | CASSLPGTSGTYYNEQFF
TRBJ2-1 | NA | TRBV27 | TRBD2 | TGTGCCAGCAAGATAGCGGGAGGGCTAATTGGCAATGAGCAGTTCTTC | CASKIAGGLIGNEQFF